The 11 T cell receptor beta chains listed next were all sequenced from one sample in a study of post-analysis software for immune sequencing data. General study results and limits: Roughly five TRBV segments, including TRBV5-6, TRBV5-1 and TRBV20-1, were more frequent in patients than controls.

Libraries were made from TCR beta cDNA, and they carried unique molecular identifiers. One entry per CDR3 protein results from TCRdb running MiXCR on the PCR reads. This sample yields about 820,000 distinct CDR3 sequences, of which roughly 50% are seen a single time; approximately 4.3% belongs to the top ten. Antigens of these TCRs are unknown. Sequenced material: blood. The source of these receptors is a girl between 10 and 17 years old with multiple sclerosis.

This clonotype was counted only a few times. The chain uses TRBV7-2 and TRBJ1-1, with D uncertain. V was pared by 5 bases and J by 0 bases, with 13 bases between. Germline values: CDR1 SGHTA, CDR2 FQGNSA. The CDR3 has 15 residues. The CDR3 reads CASSALARLNTEAFF. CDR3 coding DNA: TGTGCCAGCAGCGCGTTAGCGAGACTGAACACTGAAGCTTTCTTT.

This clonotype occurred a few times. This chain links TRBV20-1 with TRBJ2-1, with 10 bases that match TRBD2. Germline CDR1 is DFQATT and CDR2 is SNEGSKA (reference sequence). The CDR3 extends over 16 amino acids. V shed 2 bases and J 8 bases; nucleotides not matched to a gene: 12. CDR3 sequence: CSARRSSGSSRDEQFF. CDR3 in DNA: TGCAGTGCTAGACGTTCTAGCGGGAGCTCCAGGGATGAGCAGTTCTTC.

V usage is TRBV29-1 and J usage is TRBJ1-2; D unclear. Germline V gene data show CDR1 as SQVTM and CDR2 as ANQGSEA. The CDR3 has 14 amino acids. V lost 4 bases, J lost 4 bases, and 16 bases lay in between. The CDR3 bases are TGCAGCGTTGGTGCCCGGCCTCAATCCTATGGCTACACCTTC. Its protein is CSVGARPQSYGYTF.

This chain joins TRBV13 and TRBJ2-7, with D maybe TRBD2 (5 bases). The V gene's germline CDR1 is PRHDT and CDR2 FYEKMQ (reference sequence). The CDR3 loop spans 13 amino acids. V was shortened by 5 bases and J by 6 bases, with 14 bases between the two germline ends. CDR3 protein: CASSPFRGFEQYF. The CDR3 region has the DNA TGTGCCAGCAGCCCGTTCCGAGGGTTCGAGCAGTACTTC.

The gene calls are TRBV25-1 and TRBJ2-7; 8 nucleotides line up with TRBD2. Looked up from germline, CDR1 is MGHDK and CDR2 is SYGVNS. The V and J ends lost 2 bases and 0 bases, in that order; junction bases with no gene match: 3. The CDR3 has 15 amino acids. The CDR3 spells CASSEPGLASYEQYF. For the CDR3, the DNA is TGTGCCAGCAGTGAACCCGGACTAGCCTCCTACGAGCAGTACTTC.

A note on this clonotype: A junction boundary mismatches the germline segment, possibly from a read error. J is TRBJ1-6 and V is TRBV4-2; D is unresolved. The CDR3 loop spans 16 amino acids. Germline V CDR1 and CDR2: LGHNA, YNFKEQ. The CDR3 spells CVSSQDPPGRNSPLHF. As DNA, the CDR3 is TGTGTCAGCAGCCAAGATCCGCCGGGCAGAAATTCACCCCTCCACTTT.

CDR3 amino acids: CASSLSGGNQPQHF. In nucleotides, the CDR3 is TGTGCCAGCAGCTTAAGCGGTGGAAATCAGCCCCAGCATTTT. The J gene is TRBJ1-5, the V gene TRBV7-9; D gene uncertain. V shed 2 bases and J shed 4 bases, with 9 bases lying between them. CDR1 SEHNR and CDR2 FQNEAQ come from the germline V gene (reference sequence). The CDR3 is 14 amino acids.

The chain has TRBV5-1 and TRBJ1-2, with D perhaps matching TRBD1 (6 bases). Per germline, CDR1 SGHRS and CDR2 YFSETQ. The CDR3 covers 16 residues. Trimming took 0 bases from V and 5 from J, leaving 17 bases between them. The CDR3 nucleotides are TGCGCCAGCAGCTTGGTCGACAGGCCGAGAGATTATGGCTACACCTTC. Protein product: CASSLVDRPRDYGYTF.

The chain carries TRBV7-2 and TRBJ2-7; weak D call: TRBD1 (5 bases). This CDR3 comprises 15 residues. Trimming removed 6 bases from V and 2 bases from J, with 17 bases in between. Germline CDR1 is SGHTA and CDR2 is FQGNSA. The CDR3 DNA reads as TGTGCCAGCAGGGTAGACAGCCCCATGACCTACGAGCAGTACTTC. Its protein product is CASRVDSPMTYEQYF.

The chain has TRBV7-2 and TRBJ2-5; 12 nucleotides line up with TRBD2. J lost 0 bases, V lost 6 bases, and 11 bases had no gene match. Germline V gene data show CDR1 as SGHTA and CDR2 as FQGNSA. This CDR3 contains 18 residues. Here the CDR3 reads CASRPWASGGAYQETQYF. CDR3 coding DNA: TGTGCCAGCAGACCATGGGCTAGCGGGGGGGCGTACCAAGAGACCCAGTACTTC.

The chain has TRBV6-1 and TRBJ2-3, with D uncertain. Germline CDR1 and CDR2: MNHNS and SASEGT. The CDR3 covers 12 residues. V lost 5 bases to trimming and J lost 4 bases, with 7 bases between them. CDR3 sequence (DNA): TGTGCCAGCAGTCATGTTCCAGATACGCAGTATTTT. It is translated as CASSHVPDTQYF.